This TCR beta chain was sequenced for a study of shared clonotypes between healthy human individuals. Only in-frame clones appear in the TCRdb table, and some are missing; sequencing was by immunoSEQ multiplex PCR. The table records roughly 2,500,000 clones, approximately 94% of them present only once. This receptor was obtained from a man between 18 and 29 years old in good health. Some clones in this sample may be carry-over from other donors' samples. Specimen: naive CD4+ T cells from PBMCs. Subset in this sample: CD45RA+ positively selected.

The CDR3 nucleotides are TGTGCCAGCAGCTCGGGGACTAGCGGGAAGAATGAGCAGTTCTTC. Residues: CASSSGTSGKNEQFF. The J gene is TRBJ2-1, the V gene TRBV11-3; 13 nucleotides align to TRBD2. The length of the CDR3 is 15 residues. V was pared by 4 bases and J by 7 bases, with 4 bases of the junction left unmatched. Germline V gives CDR1 SGHNT, CDR2 YENEEA.